The 9 T cell receptor beta chains given below trace back to one sample, sequenced in a study of cytomegalovirus exposure and HLA in healthy donors. Amplification used 60 Vbeta primers and 13 Jbeta primers. Here immunoSEQ multiplex PCR was the method, and the copy in TCRdb shows in-frame clones only, minus some. The sample includes roughly 99,000 clones, over 70% of them seen just once. Sequencing input: PBMCs. Source of these receptors: a man aged 25 to 40 in good health and CMV-seronegative.

The genes are TRBV6-6 and TRBJ2-5, with 11 bases fitting TRBD1. This CDR3 contains 14 residues. V lost 5 bases, J lost 5 bases, and 4 bases stayed unmatched. CDR1 and CDR2 (germline): MNHNY, SVGAGI (reference sequence). The CDR3 loop is CASSRTGGGETQYF. CDR3 bases: TGTGCCAGCAGTAGGACAGGGGGCGGGGAGACCCAGTACTTC.

This chain uses TRBV30 with TRBJ1-2, with 7 bases lining up with TRBD1. The CDR3 is 15 amino acids. The V gene's germline CDR1 is GTSNPN and CDR2 SVGIG (reference sequence). Trimming at V came to 0 bases and at J to 8 bases, leaving 12 bases not matched to a gene. The DNA for the CDR3 is TGTGCCTGGAGTGTACAAGGGGGCGCACGTTGGGGCTACACCTTC. Amino acid sequence: CAWSVQGGARWGYTF.

The rearrangement joins TRBV27 to TRBJ2-7; maybe TRBD2 (5 bases). With 3 bases removed from V and 5 bases from J, the gap between germline ends came to 11 bases. Germline values: CDR1 MNHEY, CDR2 SMNVEV (reference sequence). CDR3 length: 13 residues. The CDR3 loop is CASSLGVENEQYF. The CDR3 DNA reads as TGTGCCAGCAGTTTGGGAGTGGAGAACGAGCAGTACTTC.

This chain links TRBV25-1 with TRBJ1-2; 11 bases map to TRBD1. The junction had 6 bases not matched to a gene; V was cut back by 3 bases and J by 6 bases. The V gene's germline CDR1 is MGHDK and CDR2 SYGVNS. This CDR3 is 15 amino acids long. The CDR3 spells CASSDWTGGSNGYTF. The CDR3 DNA reads TGTGCCAGCAGTGATTGGACAGGGGGCTCAAATGGCTACACCTTC.

The V call is TRBV7-6, the J call TRBJ2-5; 7 bases match TRBD2. The germline gives CDR1 SGHVS, CDR2 FNYEAQ. The ends lost 4 bases at V and 4 bases at J; junction bases unmatched: 3. The CDR3 is 13 residues long. In DNA form, the CDR3 reads TGTGCCAGCAGCTACGGGACTATAGAGACCCAGTACTTC. Its protein product is CASSYGTIETQYF.

The chain combines TRBV14 with TRBJ1-1, with D maybe TRBD1 (5 bases). V was clipped by 6 bases and J by 2 bases, with 19 bases between them. Germline loops: CDR1 SGHDN, CDR2 FVKESK. The CDR3 is made up of 16 amino acids. The CDR3 region is CASRHLFAGQNTEAFF. The CDR3 DNA follows: TGTGCCAGCAGGCATCTTTTCGCGGGGCAAAACACTGAAGCTTTCTTT.

The chain is built from TRBV7-9 and TRBJ2-1; TRBD2 agrees at 12 bases. CDR1 and CDR2 (germline): SEHNR, FQNEAQ (reference sequence). V shed 5 bases, J shed 6 bases, and the junction held 8 bases outside the gene matches. CDR3 length: 16 amino acids. The CDR3 spells CASSRTTSGGFNEQFF. The CDR3 DNA sequence: TGTGCCAGCAGCCGAACGACTAGCGGGGGTTTCAATGAGCAGTTCTTC.

The chain uses TRBV7-2 and TRBJ1-2, with D unresolved. Between the trimmed V and J ends, which lost 0 bases and 1 base, there was a span of 6 bases. Germline V lookup: CDR1 SGHTA, CDR2 FQGNSA. The CDR3 extends over 14 amino acids. CDR3 sequence reads: CASSLAAVNYGYTF. In DNA, the CDR3 is TGTGCCAGCAGCTTAGCGGCCGTTAACTATGGCTACACCTTC.

V usage is TRBV5-1 and J usage is TRBJ2-5; perhaps TRBD2 as D (6 bases). CDR1 is SGHRS, CDR2 YFSETQ, per germline. The CDR3 runs to 16 residues. V was trimmed by 4 bases and J by 2 bases, leaving 18 bases between them. CDR3 nucleotide sequence: TGCGCCAGCAGCACCGGCCGACTAGTATGGCAAGAGACCCAGTACTTC. Encoded protein: CASSTGRLVWQETQYF.